This TCR beta chain derives from a study of T cell responses to AZD1222 COVID-19 vaccine. The germline V gene encodes CDR1 ENHRY and CDR2 SYGVKD. Trimming removed 6 bases from V and 3 bases from J; junction bases left unmatched: 4. The CDR3 contains 14 residues. Only in-frame clones appear in the TCRdb table, and some are missing; sequencing was by immunoSEQ multiplex PCR. The data contain about 79,000 clones, around four fifths of them singletons. The source of this sequence is an adult who received the AZD1222 COVID-19 vaccine. V is TRBV10-3 and J is TRBJ2-7, with 11 bases identical to TRBD2. The sample was peripheral blood, taken 28 days after the second AZD1222 dose. The chain's CDR3 is CAIREGTSGYEQYF. CDR3 DNA: TGTGCCATCAGAGAAGGGACTAGCGGCTACGAGCAGTACTTC.